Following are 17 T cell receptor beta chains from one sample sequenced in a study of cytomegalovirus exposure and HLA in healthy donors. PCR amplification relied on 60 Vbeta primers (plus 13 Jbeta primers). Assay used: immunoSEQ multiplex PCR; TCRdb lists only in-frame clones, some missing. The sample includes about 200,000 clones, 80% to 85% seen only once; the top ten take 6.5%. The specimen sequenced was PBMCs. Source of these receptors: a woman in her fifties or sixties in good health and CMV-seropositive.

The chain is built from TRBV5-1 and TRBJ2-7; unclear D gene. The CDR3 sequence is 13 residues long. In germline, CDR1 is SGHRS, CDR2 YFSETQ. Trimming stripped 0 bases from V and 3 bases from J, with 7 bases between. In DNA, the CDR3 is TGCGCCAGCAGCTTGGACAGCCACTACGAGCAGTACTTC. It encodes CASSLDSHYEQYF. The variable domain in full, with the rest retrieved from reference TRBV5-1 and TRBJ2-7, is KAGVTQTPRYLIKTRGQQVTLSCSPISGHRSVSWYQQTPGQGLQFLFEYFSETQRNKGNFPGRFSGRQFSNSRSEMNVSTLELGDSALYLCASSLDSHYEQYFGPGTRLTVT.

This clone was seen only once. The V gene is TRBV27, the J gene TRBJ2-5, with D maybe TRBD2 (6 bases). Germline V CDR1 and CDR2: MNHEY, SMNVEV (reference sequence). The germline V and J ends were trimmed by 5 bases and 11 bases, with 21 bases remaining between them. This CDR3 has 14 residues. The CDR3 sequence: CASSGGTITGEQYF. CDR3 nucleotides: TGTGCCAGCAGTGGGGGGACGATAACTGGGGAGCAGTACTTC.

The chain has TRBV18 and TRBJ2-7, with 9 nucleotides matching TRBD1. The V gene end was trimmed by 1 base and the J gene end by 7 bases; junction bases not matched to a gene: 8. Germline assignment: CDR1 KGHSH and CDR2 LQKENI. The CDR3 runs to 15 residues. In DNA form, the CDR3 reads TGTGCCAGCTCACCACAGAACAGGGGGCTAAAAGAGCAGTACTTC. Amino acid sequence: CASSPQNRGLKEQYF.

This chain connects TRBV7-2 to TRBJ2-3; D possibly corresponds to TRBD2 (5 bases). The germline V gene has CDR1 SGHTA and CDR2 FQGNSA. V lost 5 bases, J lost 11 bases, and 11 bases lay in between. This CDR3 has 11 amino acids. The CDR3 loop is CASSLAGGQYF. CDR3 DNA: TGTGCCAGCAGCCTGGCGGGTGGGCAGTATTTT.

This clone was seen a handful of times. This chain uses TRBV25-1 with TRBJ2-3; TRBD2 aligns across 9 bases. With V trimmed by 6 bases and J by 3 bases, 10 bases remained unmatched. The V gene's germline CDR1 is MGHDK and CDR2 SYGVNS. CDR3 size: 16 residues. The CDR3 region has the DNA TGTGCCAGCAGGCGGGCAGCGGGAGGCCGAACAGATACGCAGTATTTT. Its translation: CASRRAAGGRTDTQYF. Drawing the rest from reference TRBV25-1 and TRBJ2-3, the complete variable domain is EADIYQTPRYLVIGTGKKITLECSQTMGHDKMYWYQQDPGMELHLIHYSYGVNSTEKGDLSSESTVSRIRTEHFPLTLESARPSHTSQYLCASRRAAGGRTDTQYFGPGTRLTVL.

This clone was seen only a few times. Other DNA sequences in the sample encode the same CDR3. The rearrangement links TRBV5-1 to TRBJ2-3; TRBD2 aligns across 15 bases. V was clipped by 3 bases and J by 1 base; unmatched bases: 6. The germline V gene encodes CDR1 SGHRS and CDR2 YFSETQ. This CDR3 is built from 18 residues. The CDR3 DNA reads TGCGCCAGCAGCTCAGGACTAGCGGGGGGGCGGGGCACAGATACGCAGTATTTT. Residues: CASSSGLAGGRGTDTQYF.

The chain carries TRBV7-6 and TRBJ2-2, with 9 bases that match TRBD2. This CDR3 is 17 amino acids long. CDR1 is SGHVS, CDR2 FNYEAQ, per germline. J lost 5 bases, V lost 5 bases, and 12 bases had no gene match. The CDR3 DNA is TGTGCCAGCAGCCTAGGGGTTAGCGGGAGACGGACCGGGGAGCTGTTTTTT. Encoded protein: CASSLGVSGRRTGELFF.

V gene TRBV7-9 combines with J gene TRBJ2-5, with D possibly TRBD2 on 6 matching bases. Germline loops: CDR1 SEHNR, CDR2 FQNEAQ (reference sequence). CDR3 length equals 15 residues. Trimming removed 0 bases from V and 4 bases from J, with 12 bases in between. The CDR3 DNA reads TGTGCCAGCAGCTTAGCGCGGGGATGGGGAGAGACCCAGTACTTC. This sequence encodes CASSLARGWGETQYF.

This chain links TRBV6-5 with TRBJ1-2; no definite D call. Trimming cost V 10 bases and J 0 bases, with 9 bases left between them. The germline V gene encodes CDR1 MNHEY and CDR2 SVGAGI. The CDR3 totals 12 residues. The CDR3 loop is CATAVTNYGYTF. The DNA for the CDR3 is TGTGCCACCGCAGTGACTAACTATGGCTACACCTTC.

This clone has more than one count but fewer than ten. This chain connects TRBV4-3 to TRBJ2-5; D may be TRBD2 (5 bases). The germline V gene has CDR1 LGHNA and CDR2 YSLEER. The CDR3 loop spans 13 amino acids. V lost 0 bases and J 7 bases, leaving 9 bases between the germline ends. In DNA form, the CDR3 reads TGCGCCAGCAGCCAAGAGCTCCGGGGGACCCAGTACTTC. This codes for CASSQELRGTQYF.

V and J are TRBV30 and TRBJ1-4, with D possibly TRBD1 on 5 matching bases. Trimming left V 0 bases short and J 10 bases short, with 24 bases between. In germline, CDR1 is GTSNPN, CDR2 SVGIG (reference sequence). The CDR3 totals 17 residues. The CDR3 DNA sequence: TGTGCCTGGAGTGTACAGGAGACCGATGCCCTAACTCGAAAACTGTTTTTT. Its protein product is CAWSVQETDALTRKLFF.

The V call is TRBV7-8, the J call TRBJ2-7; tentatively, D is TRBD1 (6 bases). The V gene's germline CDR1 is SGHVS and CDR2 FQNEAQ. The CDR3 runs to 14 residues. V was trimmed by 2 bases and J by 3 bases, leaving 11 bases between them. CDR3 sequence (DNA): TGTGCCAGCAGCTTAACAGGGCACATCTACGAGCAGTACTTC. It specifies CASSLTGHIYEQYF. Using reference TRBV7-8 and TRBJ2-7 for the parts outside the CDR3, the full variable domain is GAGVSQSPRYKVAKRGQDVALRCDPISGHVSLFWYQQALGQGPEFLTYFQNEAQLDKSGLPSDRFFAERPEGSVSTLKIQRTQQEDSAVYLCASSLTGHIYEQYFGPGTRLTVT.

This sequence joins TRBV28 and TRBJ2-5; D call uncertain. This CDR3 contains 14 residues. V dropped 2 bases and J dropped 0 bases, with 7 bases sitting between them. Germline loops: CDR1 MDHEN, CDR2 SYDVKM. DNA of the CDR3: TGTGCCAGCAGTTTAGGAGCTAACCAAGAGACCCAGTACTTC. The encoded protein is CASSLGANQETQYF.

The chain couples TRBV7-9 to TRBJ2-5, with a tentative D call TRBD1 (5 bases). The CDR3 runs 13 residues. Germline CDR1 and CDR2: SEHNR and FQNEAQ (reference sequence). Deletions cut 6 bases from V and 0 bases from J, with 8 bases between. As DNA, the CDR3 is TGTGCCAGCAGTAAAGGGGACCAAGAGACCCAGTACTTC. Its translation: CASSKGDQETQYF.

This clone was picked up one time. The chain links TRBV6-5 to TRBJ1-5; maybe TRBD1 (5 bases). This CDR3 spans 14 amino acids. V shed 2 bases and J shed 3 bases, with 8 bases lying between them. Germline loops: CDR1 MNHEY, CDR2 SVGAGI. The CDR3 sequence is CASSYGGFNQPQHF. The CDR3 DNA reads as TGTGCCAGCAGTTACGGGGGGTTCAATCAGCCCCAGCATTTT.

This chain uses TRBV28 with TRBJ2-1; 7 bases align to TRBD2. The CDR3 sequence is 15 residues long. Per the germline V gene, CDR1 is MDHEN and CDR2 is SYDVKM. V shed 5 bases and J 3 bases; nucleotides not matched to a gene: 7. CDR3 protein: CASSLAGENYNEQFF. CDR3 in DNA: TGTGCCAGCAGTCTTGCGGGGGAAAACTACAATGAGCAGTTCTTC.

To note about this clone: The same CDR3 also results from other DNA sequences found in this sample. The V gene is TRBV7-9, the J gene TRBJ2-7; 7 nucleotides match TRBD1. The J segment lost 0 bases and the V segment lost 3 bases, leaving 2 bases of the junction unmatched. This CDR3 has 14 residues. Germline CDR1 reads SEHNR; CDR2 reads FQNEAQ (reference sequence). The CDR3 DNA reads TGTGCCAGCAGCTTGGGACAGATCTCCTACGAGCAGTACTTC. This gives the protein CASSLGQISYEQYF.